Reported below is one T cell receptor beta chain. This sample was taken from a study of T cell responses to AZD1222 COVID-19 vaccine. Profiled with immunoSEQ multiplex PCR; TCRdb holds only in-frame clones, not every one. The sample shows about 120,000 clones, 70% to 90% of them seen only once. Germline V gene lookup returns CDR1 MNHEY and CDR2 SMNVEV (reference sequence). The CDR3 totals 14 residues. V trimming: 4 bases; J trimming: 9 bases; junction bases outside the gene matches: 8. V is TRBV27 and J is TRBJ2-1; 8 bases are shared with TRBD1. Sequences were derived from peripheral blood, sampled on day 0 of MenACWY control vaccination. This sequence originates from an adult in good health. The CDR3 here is CASSSRQGAGEQFF. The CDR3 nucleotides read TGTGCCAGCAGTTCTCGGCAGGGGGCGGGTGAGCAGTTCTTC.